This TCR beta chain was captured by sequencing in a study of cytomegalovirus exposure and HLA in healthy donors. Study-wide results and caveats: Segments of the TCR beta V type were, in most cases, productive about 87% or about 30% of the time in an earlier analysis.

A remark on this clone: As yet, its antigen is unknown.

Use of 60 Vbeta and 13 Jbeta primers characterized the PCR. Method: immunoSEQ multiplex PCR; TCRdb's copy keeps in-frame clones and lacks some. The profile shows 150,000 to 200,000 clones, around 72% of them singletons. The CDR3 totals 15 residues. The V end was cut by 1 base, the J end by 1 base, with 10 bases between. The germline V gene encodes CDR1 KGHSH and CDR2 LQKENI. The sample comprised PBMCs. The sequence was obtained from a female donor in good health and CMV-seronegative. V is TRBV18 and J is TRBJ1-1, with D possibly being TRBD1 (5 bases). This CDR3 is CASSPRVGQNTEAFF. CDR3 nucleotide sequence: TGTGCCAGCTCACCACGAGTCGGACAGAACACTGAAGCTTTCTTT.